The TCR beta chain described here comes from a study of CD8 T cells in ankylosing spondylitis. Findings and limits, study-wide: Reported data indicate significant enrichment of disease-linked clones within matched ankylosing spondylitis synovial fluid. One TCR beta motif, made up of about 8 highly homologous variants, appeared characteristic of ankylosing spondylitis blood.

Notes on this clonotype: Its antigen is currently unknown.

The CDR3 sequence is 14 residues long. With 4 bases removed from V and 3 bases from J, the gap between germline ends came to 12 bases. CDR1 and CDR2 (germline): ENHRY, SYGVKD. TCRdb reanalysed the 5' RACE reads using MiXCR and keeps one entry per CDR3 protein. The sample lists around 300,000 distinct CDR3 sequences, under 25% occurring once. This sequence originates from a female donor with ankylosing spondylitis or in good health (not recorded which). The sequencing sample was made of blood, either unsorted or a sorted T cell fraction (not recorded which). This chain links TRBV10-3 with TRBJ1-1, with a weak D call TRBD1 (5 bases). The CDR3 coding sequence is TGTGCCATCAGTGGGAGGGGAAGTGACACTGAAGCTTTCTTT. Translated, it gives CAISGRGSDTEAFF.